This TCR beta chain was captured in a study of T cells in Graves' hyperthyroidism and ophthalmopathy. At the level of the study: Blood from the periphery was taken at initial diagnosis, before any treatment. Findings and caveats of the study: Ophthalmopathy, as predicted by the model, came a median about seven months after the prediction.

CDR1 is SGHTA and CDR2 is FQGNSA in the germline V gene. The CDR3 runs 11 residues. Trimming removed 4 bases at V and 13 bases at J, with 12 bases between. Amplification targeted TCR beta CDR3 regions from RNA transcripts. First-round RT-PCR of the TCR CDR3 relied on the HTBI primer set. TCRdb recomputed calls from the multiplex PCR reads with MiXCR, one row per CDR3 protein. Among around 580,000 distinct CDR3 sequences, approximately 15% were seen once, and the ten largest hold 18%. No ophthalmopathy progression within 18 months constituted stable Graves' hyperthyroidism. This clonotype was detected only a few times. Its specificity is not known.

The TCR was taken from a woman younger than 35 with Graves' hyperthyroidism. The sample taken for sequencing was blood. The chain has TRBV7-2 and TRBJ2-3; D might be TRBD1 (6 bases). As DNA, the CDR3 is TGTGCCAGCAGCTCCGGACAGTTCAAGTATTTT. Translated, it gives CASSSGQFKYF.